This T cell receptor beta chain was recovered during a study of cytomegalovirus exposure and HLA in healthy donors (dated by TCRdb to 2017 to 2019). In the study overall: An earlier analysis of roughly 570 of the donors reported 276 Gb of sequence data and 90 million to 120 million unique TCR beta sequences obtained from some 170 million T cells. The study combined high-throughput TCR immunosequencing, statistical association of individual TCRs with disease status, and machine learning to predict cytomegalovirus infection status. A later genetic analysis took genome-wide SNP genotypes for about three fifths of the 666 donors and used that subset as a discovery cohort. The later analysis used no new phenotypic data to find candidate immune exposures, relying instead on TCR beta sequences and their occurrence across donors. In an earlier analysis of roughly 600 of the donors, high-throughput TCR beta sequencing was used to judge whether each TCR beta V gene segment behaved as functional or pseudogenic. Both class I and class II loci were covered by HLA typing, at four-digit resolution. An early release that covered around 590 HLA-typed donors contained around 300 gigabases of sequencing data and about 84 million unique TCR sequences. A separate validation cohort of 90 to 150 different subjects was used in addition to the approximately 700-subject first cohort. The number of typed donors differed by locus: about 620-640 for A, B, C, DRB1 and DQB1; 522 for DQA1; fewer than 610 for DPA1; and some 430 for DPB1. The study aimed to test whether cataloging public T cell receptors could reveal signatures of past pathogen exposure. About five DR-DQ haplotypes were handled as single units for association and clustering because linkage in the cohort was strong. Donor age, sex, ethnicity and CMV serostatus were compiled alongside the repertoire data. Across 300 to 400 genotyped donors of the cohort, an average of approximately 220,000 unique TCR beta nucleotide sequences per donor were sequenced, and around 20% of those sequences were non-productive. The study used immunosequencing to profile the T cell repertoires of approximately 690 subjects and linked those repertoires to cytomegalovirus serostatus. All discovery cohort repertoires had been generated using a single sequencing platform. To study patterns of TCR occurrence, a later analysis re-analyzed previously published TCR beta repertoires from several hundred donors and added high-resolution HLA genotyping. Among the approximately 430 genotyped donors, approximately 81% belonged to the genetic ancestry cluster associated with self-reported Caucasian donors.

Overall study outcomes, separate from this receptor: According to a later analysis, TCR association rates differed among HLA loci, with DRB1 alleles showing the most associated TCRs and HLA-C alleles showing the fewest. Linkage disequilibrium might explain the correlated functional status among segregating V segments, but an unknown experimental factor could not be excluded. Immune exposure information for the cohort was limited to CMV serostatus. The 87-base-pair reads could not distinguish some IMGT-functional V segments, including TRBV6-2 and TRBV6-3, so those segments were excluded. When HLA alleles, especially DR and DQ, strongly co-occurred, TCR associations were difficult to assign to individual alleles. A cluster of highly shared sequence variants was judged likely to be a technical artifact of the sequencing pipeline. While some public TCRs were present in many individuals, most TCR sequences turned up only very rarely across donors. According to a later genetic analysis, donors in an Asian-associated ancestry cluster had fewer N-insertions in productive TCRs than the roughly 700-donor mean. A further reported finding was that TCR beta sequences accurately predicted the HLA-A and HLA-B alleles for most subjects in the first cohort. In a later analysis, HLA-associated TCR beta chains showed more clonal expansion and lower generation probabilities than non-associated chains that were equally common. The classifier was reported to diagnose cytomegalovirus status with high specificity and sensitivity in both the original cohort and the validation cohort. A total of fewer than 200 TCR beta chains were listed by the study as associated with cytomegalovirus. Three of the identified cytomegalovirus-associated TCR beta chains were confirmed in vitro to be specific for cytomegalovirus antigens. Presence/absence analyses assumed roughly uniform sequencing depth across donors, an assumption that may not hold. Because counts were too low, some 16 rarely observed V segments, including chromosome 9 orphons, were excluded from the earlier analysis of some 590 of the donors. At a false discovery rate of 0.05, a later analysis linked under 20,000 TCR beta sequences to specific HLA alleles. It was suggested by the authors that the approach could potentially be generalized to other disease states and immunological phenotypes. V-gene and J-gene trimming of TCR beta chains was associated with a missense DCLRE1C variant in a later genetic analysis, and the association was replicated in an independent cohort. In a later analysis, most CMV-associated TCR beta chains were found to appear HLA-restricted, with HLA associations seemingly driven largely by CMV exposure. In this cohort, only TCR beta chains were sequenced, and detectable features were limited by the absence of alpha or paired-chain data. Because some donors lacked HLA typing at each locus, the association tests relied only on the typed subset. According to a later analysis, parvovirus B19, influenza, CMV and Epstein-Barr virus appeared linked to several top co-occurrence clusters. In an earlier analysis of some 540 of the donors, most TCR beta V segments appeared in productive rearrangements about 87% or about 30% of the time, broadly matching IMGT annotations.

The cohort consisted of 670 or so healthy bone marrow donors. Cohort members were all nominally healthy when sampled, although unrecorded immune exposures were likely present. The donor was CMV seronegative and belonged to the group of 352 seronegative cohort members. A peripheral blood sample was provided by each donor, and peripheral blood mononuclear cells were used for TCR beta sequencing. The Qiagen DNeasy Blood Extraction Kit was used to extract genomic DNA from the blood cell samples. Receptor amplification or capture employed the immunoSEQ multiplex PCR assay. A mixture of 60 forward primers for TCR Vbeta segments and 13 reverse primers for TCR Jbeta segments was used in the multiplex PCR. Amplification of the CDR3 region of rearranged TCR beta genes was performed with a multiplex PCR assay on genomic DNA. On the Illumina HiSeq System, the amplified TCR beta libraries were sequenced as 87-base-pair reads. The paper's processing steps were these. A later analysis counted tens of millions of unique TCR beta chains across the 666 repertoires, and 9.5 million to 11 million of these chains were shared by at least two donors. Raw reads were error-corrected and collapsed into unique sequences by a nearest-neighbor algorithm in which closely related sequences were merged to remove PCR and sequencing errors. To assign V, D and J gene segments, CDR3 sequences were aligned to IMGT reference sequences. Each retained sequence needed at least a six-nucleotide match to both a V gene segment and a J gene segment. Rearrangements were classified as productive when the CDR3 lacked stop codons and remained in frame with V and J, and all other rearrangements were classified as non-productive. CDR3 was defined by IMGT convention, running from the second conserved V-encoded cysteine to the conserved J-encoded phenylalanine. Sequences without an unambiguous match to a single V gene segment were excluded from the earlier analysis of over 500 of the donors. An earlier analysis of 550 to 650 of the donors classified V segments as functional when productive rearrangements were above 56.7% and as segregating when the standard deviation between donors was above 5%. To diagnose cytomegalovirus status from the catalog of TCR beta chain sequences, a statistical classification framework was built. V and J gene assignment, in a later analysis, came from comparing TCR nucleotide sequences with IMGT/GENE-DB human TR gene sequences. A later analysis assigned CDR3 sequences and most-parsimonious VDJ recombination scenarios with the TCRdist pipeline. A later analysis defined each TCR beta chain by its CDR3 amino acid sequence plus V-gene family, and excluded reads lacking a unique V-gene family. To address suspected cross-contamination and a sequencing artifact, a later analysis removed a few hundred highly shared, low-generation-probability nucleotide sequences. In a later analysis, a clonal expansion index for each public chain was calculated from normalized within-repertoire ranks of inferred template counts. A later analysis computed generation probabilities with a VDJ recombination model fitted to out-of-frame rearrangements, and checked the results against IGoR. A later analysis scored TCR-TCR, TCR-HLA and TCR-CMV co-occurrence with hypergeometric tests, applying a repertoire-size bias correction to TCR pairs. False discovery rates were estimated in a later analysis by permuting HLA or CMV assignments 20 times. In a later analysis, co-occurring TCRs were grouped using DBSCAN, and TCRdist sequence similarity was added for clustering within HLA-allele-positive subsets. Repertoires with fewer than 30,000 or more than 120,000 public chains, plus five repertoires with anomalous nucleotide sharing, were excluded from co-occurrence clustering. TCRdb provides this immuneACCESS table in a form limited to in-frame rearrangements. Some clones are lacking; in checked studies, under half of them reflect an unresolved V gene, and why the rest are absent is not known. The D gene and trimming were derived from the DNA, and the V and J assignments and clone size from that table. Here the sample has 120,000 or so clones; around 82% occur a single time. The ten largest clones represent 0.95% to 1.5% of the sample.

In its sample, this clone was seen once. The specificity of this receptor is unknown. Base qualities were left out, and no much larger clone turns up one base away. The CDR3 spans 15 residues, from the cysteine through the phenylalanine. The entry retains the CDR3 DNA only, 45 bases that are in frame from base 1. The germline V gene sets CDR1 to SGHRS and CDR2 to YFSETQ. V drops 5 bases and J drops 5 bases, leaving 14 bases in between. The origin of this receptor is a female donor in good health and CMV-seronegative. Input material: PBMCs. The rearranged segments are TRBV5-1 and TRBJ1-6; TRBD1 is a possible D gene, resting on 5 matching bases. The DNA sequence follows: TGCGCCAGCAGACGGGCCCAGGGAAATAATTCACCCCTCCACTTT. It specifies CASRRAQGNNSPLHF.